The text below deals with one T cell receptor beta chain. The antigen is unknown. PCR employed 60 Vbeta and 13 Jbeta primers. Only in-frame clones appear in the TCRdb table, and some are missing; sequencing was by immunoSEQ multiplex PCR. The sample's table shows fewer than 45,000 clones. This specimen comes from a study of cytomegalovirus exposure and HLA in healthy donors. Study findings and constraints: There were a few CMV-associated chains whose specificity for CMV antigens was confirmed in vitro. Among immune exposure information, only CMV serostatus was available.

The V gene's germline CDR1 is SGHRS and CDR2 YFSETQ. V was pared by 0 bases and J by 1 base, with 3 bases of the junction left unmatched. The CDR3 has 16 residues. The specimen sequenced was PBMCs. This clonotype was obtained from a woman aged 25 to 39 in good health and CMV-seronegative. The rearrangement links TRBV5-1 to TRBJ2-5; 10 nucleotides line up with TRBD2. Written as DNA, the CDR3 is TGCGCCAGCAGCTTGGTCGCTAGCGGGGGCCAAGAGACCCAGTACTTC. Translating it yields CASSLVASGGQETQYF.